One and the same sample provided the 32 T cell receptor beta chains below, sequenced in a study of cytomegalovirus exposure and HLA in healthy donors. A multiplex PCR was run with 60 Vbeta primers and 13 Jbeta primers. Assay: immunoSEQ multiplex PCR; the TCRdb copy retains only in-frame clones and omits some. The table shows about 210,000 clones, with 70% to 80% occurring only once. The sequenced sample consisted of PBMCs. The origin of the receptors is a woman aged 25 to 39 in good health and CMV-seropositive.

V usage is TRBV2 and J usage is TRBJ2-3; a possible D gene is TRBD2 (7 bases). Per the germline V gene, CDR1 is SNHLY and CDR2 is FYNNEI. The CDR3 is made up of 14 amino acids. Trimming removed 7 bases at V and 4 bases at J, with 15 bases between. CDR3 in amino acids: CASMRGGDPDTQYF. CDR3 nucleotides: TGTGCCAGCATGAGGGGGGGAGATCCAGATACGCAGTATTTT.

This chain's CDR3 is CAISGEGGGNEKLFF. In DNA, the CDR3 is TGTGCCATCAGTGGGGAGGGAGGGGGTAATGAAAAACTGTTTTTT. The V gene is TRBV10-3, the J gene TRBJ1-4; D perhaps matches TRBD1 (6 bases). Per germline, CDR1 ENHRY and CDR2 SYGVKD. The V end lost 4 bases, the J end lost 4 bases, and 13 bases lay between the germline ends. CDR3 length: 15 residues.

The chain links TRBV4-1 to TRBJ2-3; D is ambiguous. Germline-derived CDR1 and CDR2 are MGHRA and YSYEKL. The CDR3 covers 14 residues. Trimming took 1 base from V and 2 from J, leaving 7 bases between them. In DNA form, the CDR3 reads TGCGCCAGCAGCCAAGGCCAGAACACAGATACGCAGTATTTT. Its protein is CASSQGQNTDTQYF.

The gene calls are TRBV29-1 and TRBJ2-7, with a tentative D call TRBD2 (5 bases). Germline V gene sequence: CDR1 SQVTM, CDR2 ANQGSEA. The V gene lost 3 bases and the J gene lost 5 bases, with 20 bases spanning the gap. CDR3 size: 15 residues. The CDR3 protein is CSVEAAGASSNEQYF. DNA for the CDR3: TGCAGCGTTGAGGCGGCTGGCGCTAGCAGCAACGAGCAGTACTTC.

The chain links TRBV2 to TRBJ2-3; D is uncertain. Germline CDR1 is SNHLY and CDR2 is FYNNEI. Between the trimmed V and J ends, which lost 7 bases and 2 bases, there was a span of 7 bases. The CDR3 extends over 12 amino acids. DNA of the CDR3: TGTGCCAGCAAGCTTTTCACAGATACGCAGTATTTT. Translating gives CASKLFTDTQYF.

The chain combines TRBV7-8 with TRBJ2-5; a possible D gene is TRBD2 (5 bases). With 3 bases removed from V and 4 bases from J, the gap between germline ends came to 12 bases. Germline values: CDR1 SGHVS, CDR2 FQNEAQ. The CDR3 runs 14 residues. The CDR3 region is CASSFSVSRETQYF. CDR3 bases: TGTGCCAGCAGCTTTAGCGTATCCCGAGAGACCCAGTACTTC.

The chain is built from TRBV4-2 and TRBJ1-4, with D possibly TRBD1 on 5 matching bases. V lost 1 base to trimming and J lost 7 bases, with 13 bases between them. Germline CDR1 LGHNA, CDR2 YNFKEQ. The CDR3 loop spans 15 amino acids. CDR3 nucleotide sequence: TGTGCCAGCAGCCAAGGCGCCCTCGGGGGTGAAAAACTGTTTTTT. This gives the protein CASSQGALGGEKLFF.

The chain has TRBV11-3 and TRBJ2-1; 10 bases are shared with TRBD2. With V trimmed by 5 bases and J by 3 bases, 4 bases remained unmatched. CDR1 is SGHNT, CDR2 YENEEA, per germline. This CDR3 region has 15 residues. CDR3 amino acids: CASSRLAGHYNEQFF. Written as DNA, the CDR3 is TGTGCCAGCAGCCGACTAGCGGGTCACTACAATGAGCAGTTCTTC.

V usage is TRBV7-9 and J usage is TRBJ1-6; D perhaps matches TRBD1 (5 bases). The CDR3 has 14 residues. Germline CDR1 SEHNR, CDR2 FQNEAQ (reference sequence). Trimming removed 6 bases from V and 5 bases from J, with 11 bases in between. The CDR3 DNA is TGTGCCAGCAGGTTTACAGGAGATAATTCACCCCTCCACTTT. Its protein is CASRFTGDNSPLHF.

This clone was seen a few times. The CDR3 spells CASSLAGVGTGELFF. CDR3 DNA: TGTGCCAGCAGCTTGGCGGGAGTCGGCACCGGGGAGCTGTTTTTT. The chain is built from TRBV7-3 and TRBJ2-2; 7 nucleotides align to TRBD2. The V segment lost 3 bases and the J segment 4 bases; nucleotides outside the gene matches: 5. This CDR3 spans 15 amino acids. Germline-derived CDR1 and CDR2 are SGHTA and FQGTGA.

This clone was counted only a few times. The gene calls are TRBV6-1 and TRBJ2-7, with D perhaps TRBD2 (5 bases). This CDR3 spans 14 amino acids. Germline V gene sequence: CDR1 MNHNS, CDR2 SASEGT. V was shortened by 9 bases and J by 2 bases, with 17 bases between the two germline ends. CDR3 residues: CASTAGEGAYEQYF. DNA of the CDR3: TGTGCCAGTACCGCGGGCGAGGGCGCCTACGAGCAGTACTTC.

A note on this clone: At one boundary the junction diverges from the germline segment, which might be a read error. Other nucleotide sequences in the sample specify the same CDR3. The gene calls are TRBV5-4 and TRBJ2-1; possibly TRBD1 or TRBD2 for D (7 bases each). The CDR3 loop spans 11 amino acids. Looked up from germline, CDR1 is SGHNT and CDR2 is YYREEE (reference sequence). CDR3 coding DNA: TGCGCCAGCAGGGGGGGTCAGGAGCAGTTCTTC. Protein sequence: CASRGGQEQFF.

CDR3 sequence reads: CASSLAGGGGQETQYF. The DNA for the CDR3 is TGTGCCAGCAGCTTAGCAGGAGGGGGGGGCCAAGAGACCCAGTACTTC. The chain uses TRBV7-6 and TRBJ2-5, with D possibly TRBD2 on 7 matching bases. CDR3 size: 16 residues. Germline V gene lookup returns CDR1 SGHVS and CDR2 FNYEAQ. V was pared by 0 bases and J by 1 base, with 12 bases between.

The CDR3 coding sequence is TGTGCCAGCAGCCGTGGACTTAATGAAAAACTGTTTTTT. It is translated as CASSRGLNEKLFF. The chain joins TRBV7-9 to TRBJ1-4; D not resolved. This CDR3 has 13 residues. CDR1 is SEHNR, CDR2 FQNEAQ, per germline (reference sequence). Trimming pared 5 bases from V and 4 bases from J, leaving 8 bases between.

The genes are TRBV28 and TRBJ2-1, with D perhaps matching TRBD2 (8 bases). The length of the CDR3 is 15 residues. V lost 6 bases and J 7 bases, leaving 19 bases between the germline ends. Germline V gene sequence: CDR1 MDHEN, CDR2 SYDVKM. CDR3 protein: CASSLGGGGTNEQFF. CDR3 nucleotides: TGTGCCAGCAGCCTAGGGGGCGGGGGGACAAATGAGCAGTTCTTC.

The chain uses TRBV10-2 and TRBJ1-5; D is ambiguous. The V end was cut by 0 bases, the J end by 5 bases, with 5 bases between. The CDR3 spans 13 residues. Germline assignment: CDR1 WSHSY and CDR2 SAAADI. CDR3 nucleotides: TGCGCCAGCAGTGAGTCGCGGGATCAGCCCCAGCATTTT. Its protein product is CASSESRDQPQHF.

The rearrangement links TRBV5-1 to TRBJ2-3, with a weak D call TRBD2 (7 bases). This CDR3 has 17 amino acids. Germline-derived CDR1 and CDR2 are SGHRS and YFSETQ. V was trimmed by 0 bases and J by 4 bases, leaving 18 bases between them. CDR3: CASSLGGAGEDPDTQYF. CDR3 sequence (DNA): TGCGCCAGCAGCTTGGGGGGGGCGGGGGAGGATCCAGATACGCAGTATTTT.

This chain joins TRBV6-5 and TRBJ2-5; D remains unclear. V was trimmed by 5 bases and J by 5 bases, leaving 15 bases between them. Germline V CDR1 and CDR2: MNHEY, SVGAGI. This CDR3 is 14 amino acids long. The CDR3 sequence: CASSLESQRETQYF. CDR3 sequence (DNA): TGTGCCAGCAGTCTAGAGTCTCAACGGGAGACCCAGTACTTC.

This clone has a handful of counts. The rearrangement links TRBV27 to TRBJ2-3, with 8 bases fitting TRBD2. The CDR3 runs 17 residues. CDR1 and CDR2 (germline): MNHEY, SMNVEV (reference sequence). V dropped 4 bases and J dropped 2; count of bases not matched to a gene: 11. The CDR3 region is CASSSRGLGRATDTQYF. In DNA, the CDR3 is TGTGCCAGCAGTTCAAGGGGCCTCGGGAGGGCCACAGATACGCAGTATTTT.

The chain carries TRBV10-3 and TRBJ2-1, with D unresolved. CDR1 ENHRY and CDR2 SYGVKD come from the germline V gene. Trimming pared 4 bases from V and 8 bases from J, leaving 6 bases between. The CDR3 extends over 11 amino acids. In DNA form, the CDR3 reads TGTGCCATCAGTGTTGACTATGAGCAGTTCTTC. Translated: CAISVDYEQFF.

The genes are TRBV5-1 and TRBJ2-7; TRBD1 is a possible D gene (6 bases). CDR3 length equals 14 residues. Germline V gene lookup returns CDR1 SGHRS and CDR2 YFSETQ. V was cut by 4 bases and J by 5 bases, with 16 bases left in between. CDR3 DNA sequence: TGCGCCAGCAGCCCTGACAGGAGTATCGACGAGCAGTACTTC. Protein: CASSPDRSIDEQYF.

CDR3 bases: TGCAGCGTCCCAGGGCCCATGAACACTGAAGCTTTCTTT. Its protein product is CSVPGPMNTEAFF. The chain is built from TRBV29-1 and TRBJ1-1; possible D gene TRBD1, 5 bases. This CDR3 spans 13 amino acids. Trimming removed 6 bases at V and 0 bases at J, with 11 bases between. CDR1 is SQVTM and CDR2 is ANQGSEA in the germline V gene.

This chain connects TRBV28 to TRBJ1-2; tentative D call: TRBD1 (6 bases). This CDR3 region has 13 residues. V lost 6 bases to trimming and J lost 4 bases, with 12 bases between them. Per germline, CDR1 MDHEN and CDR2 SYDVKM. The CDR3 region has the DNA TGTGCCAGCAGAACCTCGACAGGCTATGGCTACACCTTC. This gives the protein CASRTSTGYGYTF.

V is TRBV7-2 and J is TRBJ1-1; TRBD1 aligns across 8 bases. This CDR3 is built from 14 residues. The V segment lost 5 bases and the J segment 6 bases; nucleotides outside the gene matches: 8. Per the germline V gene, CDR1 is SGHTA and CDR2 is FQGNSA. The CDR3 here is CASSRTRQGPEAFF. The CDR3, as DNA: TGTGCCAGCAGCCGAACTCGACAGGGGCCTGAAGCTTTCTTT.

J is TRBJ1-3 and V is TRBV5-1; D is ambiguous. In germline, CDR1 is SGHRS, CDR2 YFSETQ. The CDR3 is 14 amino acids. V lost 0 bases, J lost 4 bases, and 8 bases lay in between. Here the CDR3 DNA reads TGCGCCAGCAGCTTGGATCCTGGCGGAAACACCATATATTTT. Encoded protein: CASSLDPGGNTIYF. The complete variable domain, with remaining parts taken from reference TRBV5-1 and TRBJ1-3, reads KAGVTQTPRYLIKTRGQQVTLSCSPISGHRSVSWYQQTPGQGLQFLFEYFSETQRNKGNFPGRFSGRQFSNSRSEMNVSTLELGDSALYLCASSLDPGGNTIYFGEGSWLTVV.

The rearrangement joins TRBV9 to TRBJ1-2, with a weak D call TRBD1 (5 bases). Germline V gene sequence: CDR1 SGDLS, CDR2 YYNGEE. The V end lost 0 bases, the J end lost 4 bases, and 10 bases lay between the germline ends. The CDR3 covers 14 residues. The CDR3 DNA reads TGTGCCAGCAGCGTAGGGGGCCGGAGCTATGGCTACACCTTC. Translated, it gives CASSVGGRSYGYTF.

The chain employs TRBV13 and TRBJ2-3; 8 positions agree with TRBD1. This CDR3 is built from 14 residues. Germline V gives CDR1 PRHDT, CDR2 FYEKMQ (reference sequence). The trim removed 5 bases at V and 5 bases at J, leaving 6 bases unmatched. The CDR3 coding sequence is TGTGCCAGCAGCGTCAGGGGGCGCGGAGATACGCAGTATTTT. This gives the protein CASSVRGRGDTQYF.

V usage is TRBV5-1 and J usage is TRBJ1-1; the D gene is possibly TRBD1 (5 bases). This CDR3 spans 15 amino acids. The V and J ends lost 3 bases and 8 bases respectively, with 20 bases between them. The V gene's germline CDR1 is SGHRS and CDR2 YFSETQ. CDR3 in DNA: TGCGCCAGCAGCTCTAATTTACCGGGGGGGGGAGAAGCTTTCTTT. This gives the protein CASSSNLPGGGEAFF. Based on the CDR3 plus reference TRBV5-1 and TRBJ1-1, the full variable domain is KAGVTQTPRYLIKTRGQQVTLSCSPISGHRSVSWYQQTPGQGLQFLFEYFSETQRNKGNFPGRFSGRQFSNSRSEMNVSTLELGDSALYLCASSSNLPGGGEAFFGQGTRLTVV.

V is TRBV5-5 and J is TRBJ1-1, with 7 bases identical to TRBD1. Germline-derived CDR1 and CDR2 are SGHKS and YYEKEE (reference sequence). V was pared by 4 bases and J by 1 base, with 4 bases of the junction left unmatched. CDR3 length: 14 amino acids. This CDR3 reads CASSHDRENTEAFF. The CDR3 DNA reads TGTGCCAGCAGCCACGACAGGGAGAACACTGAAGCTTTCTTT.

This clone showed up just a few times. The CDR3 DNA sequence: TGTGCCAGCAGCTTCTTTCAGGGCGATGAGCAGTTCTTC. Encoded protein: CASSFFQGDEQFF. V and J are TRBV7-3 and TRBJ2-1; TRBD1 might be the D (5 bases). CDR1 SGHTA and CDR2 FQGTGA come from the germline V gene. The CDR3 extends over 13 amino acids. Trimming pared 3 bases from V and 8 bases from J, leaving 11 bases between.

The chain employs TRBV4-2 and TRBJ2-1, with 9 bases aligning to TRBD2. J was trimmed by 6 bases and V by 0 bases; bases with no gene match: 9. Germline CDR1 and CDR2: LGHNA and YNFKEQ. The CDR3 runs to 17 residues. The CDR3 loop reads CASSQDRDSGGTNEQFF. The CDR3 coding sequence is TGTGCCAGCAGCCAAGATCGGGATAGCGGGGGTACCAATGAGCAGTTCTTC.

The V gene is TRBV30, the J gene TRBJ1-4; no firm D call. The CDR3 length is 13 residues. Trimming cost V 6 bases and J 0 bases, with 8 bases left between them. CDR1 and CDR2 (germline): GTSNPN, SVGIG (reference sequence). The CDR3, as DNA: TGTGCCTGCGCGGTTTCAACTAATGAAAAACTGTTTTTT. It encodes CACAVSTNEKLFF.